The 17 T cell receptor beta chains below all came from one sample that was sequenced in a study of T cell responses to AZD1222 COVID-19 vaccine. The assay was immunoSEQ multiplex PCR, and TCRdb's table has in-frame clones only and misses some. The data hold approximately 100,000 clones, with about 86% observed a single time. The sample was peripheral blood, taken on day 0 of AZD1222 vaccination. Receptors originate from an adult in good health.

The CDR3 DNA sequence: TGTGCCAGCAACACGGGGGGCGGGTCTAATGAGCAGTTCTTC. Amino acids: CASNTGGGSNEQFF. The rearrangement uses TRBV6-6 and TRBJ2-1; D may be TRBD2 (7 bases). This CDR3 comprises 14 residues. The germline gives CDR1 MNHNY, CDR2 SVGAGI (reference sequence). The V end was cut by 7 bases, the J end by 7 bases, with 17 bases between.

V usage is TRBV3-1 (or the pseudogene TRBV3-2) and J usage is TRBJ2-1, with 11 positions matching TRBD2. V was clipped by 9 bases and J by 8 bases; unmatched bases: 15. The CDR3 spans 16 residues. The germline CDR1 and CDR2 sequences are LGHDT and YNNKEL (reference sequence). CDR3 DNA: TGTGCCAGAACCCCGGGACTAGCGGACCGGGGCGATGAGCAGTTCTTC. This sequence encodes CARTPGLADRGDEQFF.

V usage is TRBV5-1 and J usage is TRBJ2-1, with no clear D. V gave up 4 bases and J gave up 9 bases, with 8 bases separating them. The germline V gene encodes CDR1 SGHRS and CDR2 YFSETQ. The CDR3 is made up of 11 amino acids. For the CDR3, the DNA is TGCGCCAGCAGCCTCTCGATTGAGCAGTTCTTC. Protein product: CASSLSIEQFF. The full variable domain, its missing parts supplied by reference TRBV5-1 and TRBJ2-1, is KAGVTQTPRYLIKTRGQQVTLSCSPISGHRSVSWYQQTPGQGLQFLFEYFSETQRNKGNFPGRFSGRQFSNSRSEMNVSTLELGDSALYLCASSLSIEQFFGPGTRLTVL.

The chain recombines TRBV29-1 with TRBJ1-3; D gene unclear. This CDR3 has 12 amino acids. The germline V gene encodes CDR1 SQVTM and CDR2 ANQGSEA. CDR3 loop: CSWWTQGNTIYF. DNA of the CDR3: TGCAGTTGGTGGACGCAGGGAAACACCATATATTTT.

The V call is TRBV30, the J call TRBJ1-4; D perhaps matches TRBD1 (5 bases). Trimming pared 0 bases from V and 0 bases from J, leaving 11 bases between. Germline loops: CDR1 GTSNPN, CDR2 SVGIG (reference sequence). The CDR3 runs to 16 residues. CDR3: CAWSVGGIATNEKLFF. The DNA of the CDR3 is TGTGCCTGGAGTGTTGGGGGGATCGCAACTAATGAAAAACTGTTTTTT.

CDR3 coding DNA: TGTGCCAGCAGCTTAGGACAGGGGGCTAGCAATGAGCAGTTCTTC. Protein: CASSLGQGASNEQFF. V is TRBV11-3 and J is TRBJ2-1, with 10 bases identical to TRBD1. V trimming: 1 base; J trimming: 6 bases; junction bases outside the gene matches: 3. This CDR3 has 15 residues. In germline, CDR1 is SGHNT, CDR2 YENEEA.

The J gene is TRBJ2-7, the V gene TRBV9; D assignment may be TRBD1 or TRBD2 (5 bases each). V gave up 1 base and J gave up 7 bases, with 18 bases separating them. This CDR3 has 15 residues. The V gene's germline CDR1 is SGDLS and CDR2 YYNGEE. This CDR3 reads CASSVTGLTNGEQYF. For the CDR3, the DNA is TGTGCCAGCAGCGTAACAGGACTGACGAATGGGGAGCAGTACTTC.

The chain links TRBV6-5 to TRBJ2-6; D ambiguous. CDR1 is MNHEY and CDR2 is SVGAGI in the germline V gene. The CDR3 consists of 14 residues. Trimming left V 6 bases short and J 3 bases short, with 9 bases between. CDR3 in DNA: TGTGCCAGCAGCTACCAGCTTGGGGCCAACGTCCTGACTTTC. Its translation: CASSYQLGANVLTF.

V usage is TRBV18 and J usage is TRBJ1-4, with no clear D. The CDR3 covers 13 residues. V lost 4 bases, J lost 3 bases, and 6 bases lay in between. Per germline, CDR1 KGHSH and CDR2 LQKENI. In DNA form, the CDR3 reads TGTGCCAGCTCACAGCTTTCTAATGAAAAACTGTTTTTT. This encodes CASSQLSNEKLFF.

The chain carries TRBV24-1 and TRBJ1-2; D remains unclear. The CDR3 loop spans 11 amino acids. In germline, CDR1 is KGHDR, CDR2 SFDVKD. Trimming cost V 3 bases and J 8 bases, with 6 bases left between them. CDR3 region: CATSDIGGYTF. As DNA, the CDR3 is TGTGCCACCAGTGATATAGGGGGCTACACCTTC.

The chain is built from TRBV6-5 and TRBJ1-2, with unresolved D. CDR1 MNHEY and CDR2 SVGAGI come from the germline V gene. The CDR3 is made up of 14 amino acids. Trimming took 4 bases from V and 0 from J, leaving 9 bases between them. The CDR3 protein is CASSSTETNYGYTF. In nucleotides, the CDR3 is TGTGCCAGCAGTTCCACAGAAACTAACTATGGCTACACCTTC.

The J gene is TRBJ2-7, the V gene TRBV3-1 (or the pseudogene TRBV3-2); no reliable D call. V gave up 1 base and J gave up 7 bases, with 11 bases separating them. The V gene's germline CDR1 is LGHDT and CDR2 YNNKEL (reference sequence). The CDR3 contains 13 residues. As DNA, the CDR3 is TGTGCCAGCAGCCAAGTCACGGGTTATGAGCAGTACTTC. This codes for CASSQVTGYEQYF.

The chain is built from TRBV7-8 and TRBJ1-4; 8 bases match TRBD1. The J segment lost 13 bases and the V segment lost 0 bases, leaving 7 bases of the junction unmatched. CDR3 size: 14 residues. Germline lookup yields CDR1 SGHVS and CDR2 FQNEAQ. The CDR3 here is CASSLAGGQGLLFF. CDR3 in DNA: TGTGCCAGCAGCTTAGCCGGCGGACAGGGTCTACTGTTTTTT.

This clone was recorded a few times. The chain is built from TRBV28 and TRBJ1-2; the D gene is possibly TRBD1 (6 bases). Germline V gene data show CDR1 as MDHEN and CDR2 as SYDVKM. The CDR3 is 14 amino acids. V was trimmed by 3 bases and J by 4 bases, leaving 12 bases between them. CDR3 region: CASSFRGIGYGYTF. In nucleotides, the CDR3 is TGTGCCAGCAGTTTCAGGGGAATAGGCTATGGCTACACCTTC.

The rearrangement joins TRBV9 to TRBJ1-2; perhaps TRBD1 as D (5 bases). The CDR3 contains 15 residues. Looked up from germline, CDR1 is SGDLS and CDR2 is YYNGEE. Trimming removed 0 bases at V and 4 bases at J, with 13 bases between. CDR3 sequence (DNA): TGTGCCAGCAGCGTAGAACCAGGGAGGGGCTATGGCTACACCTTC. This codes for CASSVEPGRGYGYTF.

This chain links TRBV7-2 with TRBJ2-7; 7 positions agree with TRBD2. The CDR3 has 15 residues. Germline values: CDR1 SGHTA, CDR2 FQGNSA. V lost 3 bases to trimming and J lost 3 bases; unmatched junction nucleotides: 8. CDR3 sequence: CASSFGSGTGYEQYF. DNA of the CDR3: TGTGCCAGCAGCTTCGGGAGCGGGACTGGCTACGAGCAGTACTTC.

V gene TRBV28 combines with J gene TRBJ1-2, with D uncertain. The CDR3 is 13 residues long. The germline V gene encodes CDR1 MDHEN and CDR2 SYDVKM. Trimming removed 2 bases from V and 2 bases from J, with 6 bases in between. CDR3 sequence (DNA): TGTGCCAGCAGTTTACCCAGGAACTATGGCTACACCTTC. Translated: CASSLPRNYGYTF.